This T cell receptor beta chain appears in the sequencing data of a study of cytomegalovirus exposure and HLA in healthy donors. General study results and limits: The number of N-insertions in an Asian-associated ancestry cluster was reportedly below the roughly 670-donor mean in a later analysis. A later analysis found common viral pathogens apparently linked to several of the most significant clusters.

With 60 Vbeta and 13 Jbeta primers, the PCR was carried out. Profiled with immunoSEQ multiplex PCR; TCRdb holds only in-frame clones, not every one. The sample shows about 140,000 clones, 80% of them seen only once. Concerning this clone itself: Its antigen is undetermined.

The CDR3 has 13 amino acids. Deletions cut 6 bases from V and 2 bases from J, with 10 bases between. Germline assignment: CDR1 SNHLY and CDR2 FYNNEI. Sequenced material: PBMCs. This clonotype originated in a man aged 25-45 years in good health. The chain carries TRBV2 and TRBJ1-2, with unresolved D. CDR3 nucleotides: TGTGCCAGCAGGTCCGACGGGAACTATGGCTACACCTTC. Its translation: CASRSDGNYGYTF.